The 15 T cell receptor beta chains below come from one sample, sequenced in a study of T cells expressing NK-cell markers (dated by TCRdb to the early 2020s). The library was made by 5' RACE. TCRdb names Illumina HiSeq 2000 as the instrument used. TCRdb reprocessed the reads into one record per CDR3 protein sequence, lacking DNA. The record for this sample contains a few hundred thousand distinct CDR3 sequences. The ten largest account for 3% to 4.5% of the sample. The material sequenced was blood T cells: a sorted CD56 or NKG2C T cell subset, CD4+ or CD8+ T cells, or bulk PBMC T cells (not recorded which). These receptors came from a young man in good health. Donor details come from another sample of the same person, matched by shared clones.

The CDR3 reads CATGVGETQYF. This chain connects TRBV24-1 to TRBJ2-5. CDR3 length equals 11 residues. Germline CDR1 reads KGHDR; CDR2 reads SFDVKD.

The chain uses TRBV6-1 and TRBJ1-2; there is no DNA to check the TCRdb D call of TRBD1. The CDR3 has 12 amino acids. Germline V gene data show CDR1 as MNHNS and CDR2 as SASEGT. The CDR3 loop reads CASNVPEYGYTF.

The chain couples TRBV18 to TRBJ2-1; the TRBD1 assignment by TCRdb is unverifiable without DNA. This CDR3 comprises 16 residues. The germline V gene has CDR1 KGHSH and CDR2 LQKENI. CDR3 loop: CASSLDRGGLGYEQFF.

The chain couples TRBV27 to TRBJ2-7; TCRdb gives TRBD2 as the D gene, but with no DNA this cannot be confirmed. CDR1 is MNHEY and CDR2 is SMNVEV in the germline V gene (reference sequence). The CDR3 sequence is 16 residues long. The CDR3 reads CATGVLAGGGTYEQYF.

The rearrangement uses TRBV29-1 and TRBJ2-1; the D gene TCRdb calls, TRBD2, cannot be checked with no DNA. The CDR3 consists of 17 residues. Germline CDR1 and CDR2: SQVTM and ANQGSEA. The CDR3 region is CSVPGGERDSSYNEQFF.

The chain couples TRBV20-1 to TRBJ2-5; TCRdb lists TRBD2, though no DNA is available to test this call. The CDR3 sequence is 14 residues long. Per germline, CDR1 DFQATT and CDR2 SNEGSKA (reference sequence). The CDR3 loop is CSALPGGRGETQYF.

The V and J genes are TRBV7-8 and TRBJ2-1; as DNA is missing, the TRBD2 call by TCRdb cannot be tested. From germline, CDR1 is SGHVS and CDR2 FQNEAQ. This CDR3 has 17 residues. The CDR3 sequence is CASSLDPSGSSYNEQFF.

The chain recombines TRBV15 with TRBJ1-1; TCRdb returns TRBD1, unconfirmable since there is no DNA. Germline CDR1 is LNHNV and CDR2 is YYDKDF (reference sequence). This CDR3 comprises 16 residues. The chain's CDR3 is CATSRDLTHRETEAFF.

V and J are TRBV5-1 and TRBJ2-1; TCRdb's D call, TRBD2, is unchecked because there is no DNA. The germline V gene has CDR1 SGHRS and CDR2 YFSETQ. This CDR3 has 16 residues. CDR3 amino acids: CASSKSSGRVYNEQFF.

This chain joins TRBV5-6 and TRBJ2-1. The CDR3 is made up of 12 amino acids. Germline V gene data show CDR1 as SGHDT and CDR2 as YYEEEE. CDR3: CASSFEMVSEFF.

The rearrangement joins TRBV7-2 to TRBJ2-6; TCRdb picks TRBD1, but there is no DNA to check that call. The CDR3 extends over 13 amino acids. Germline-derived CDR1 and CDR2 are SGHTA and FQGNSA. CDR3 sequence: CASSSYRDGVLTF.

The J gene is TRBJ2-2, the V gene TRBV24-1. The CDR3 runs 14 residues. Germline CDR1 KGHDR, CDR2 SFDVKD. CDR3 sequence: CATSDSSRPGELFF.

V and J are TRBV7-9 and TRBJ1-1. Germline CDR1 is SEHNR and CDR2 is FQNEAQ (reference sequence). The CDR3 has 13 residues. CDR3 region: CASSQSREDEAFF.

The chain uses TRBV12-3 or TRBV12-4 and TRBJ2-1; TCRdb calls TRBD1, which cannot be checked without DNA. The CDR3 length is 14 residues. The CDR3 sequence is CASSNLAQGNEQFF.

The chain carries TRBV6-1 and TRBJ1-3. There are 15 residues in the CDR3. Germline loops: CDR1 MNHNS, CDR2 SASEGT. The CDR3 spells CASTQGDFSGNTIYF.